This T cell receptor beta chain was profiled in a study of blood T cells in healthy people across ages (dated by TCRdb to 2014 to 2015). Describing the broader study: Template switching captured roughly one uniquely barcoded TCR beta cDNA molecule per two T cells in model experiments. Age-related changes in TCR beta repertoire diversity were measured in the study by deep sequencing normalized with unique cDNA molecular identifiers. The donors were divided into four age groups: young (average approximately 16 years), middle-aged (about 39), aged (about 62) and long-lived (roughly 88). To avoid experimental bias, donors of different ages were randomly spread across the sequencing lanes. Using the same blood draw, the study looked at two additional independent replicas of 1 million unique cDNA reads for two donors, one aged 18 to 29 and the other aged 80 or older. Results and caveats for the whole study, not just this receptor: Total diversity estimates from one million sequenced T cells were considered lower bounds and underestimates. The long-lived group showed more naive CD4+ T cells, fewer expanded clones and increased TCR diversity than the aged group, suggesting age selection. Observed TCR beta diversity correlated strongly with the percentage of naive T cells measured by flow cytometry. Donor CMV infection status was unknown, potentially confounding age-related changes in expanded clonotypes. Conclusive comparison of naive and antigen-experienced compartments was prevented by the profiling of bulk unsorted PBMCs. Observed TCR beta diversity per million T cells fell roughly linearly with age, and a significant reduction was already apparent by age about 36.

The approximately 40 donors, aged 6 to 90 years, were systemically healthy Caucasian individuals from Russia. Each donor gave roughly 11 milliliters of peripheral blood, drawn into EDTA-treated Vacutainer tubes. PBMCs were isolated by Ficoll-Paque density-gradient centrifugation, with at least 7 million obtained per sample. Total RNA was extracted from PBMCs with Trizol reagent, with at least 6 micrograms obtained per sample. For every donor, flow cytometry on a PBMC aliquot measured the percentage of naive CD45RAhigh/CD27high T cells. The library was generated by 5' RACE. TCRdb records Illumina HiSeq 2500 as the sequencer. A second PCR of roughly 6 to 12 cycles was performed with a sample-barcoded 5' primer and a J-beta primer mix. A template-switch 5' adaptor carrying 12 random nucleotides introduced a unique molecular identifier onto each TCR beta cDNA molecule. At least 2.5 million CDR3-containing paired-end reads were obtained from each sample. First-strand cDNA synthesis was performed from all RNA using the Mint cDNA synthesis kit, with priming by a TRBC-specific oligonucleotide. All cDNA was treated with uracil-DNA glycosylase and then went through a first 18-cycle PCR with the universal primers M1SS and BC2_uni_R. Per the authors' processing: For normalization, 1 million high-quality reads were randomly selected from each sample, with every read carrying a distinct molecular identifier. Instead of being binned into consensus sequences, reads with shared molecular identifiers were discarded. CDR3 identification, clonotype clustering and error correction used MiTCR with a Q25 quality threshold and the strictest error-elimination algorithm. A nonparametric unseen species model using Euler transformation provided a lower-bound estimate of total TCR beta diversity. TCRdb itself trimmed the public reads at Q25 with fastp, ran MiXCR and retained productive beta chains. Entries that share a CDR3 protein sequence are merged under the most common genes and DNA. TCRdb's processing, not the study's, gives the V and J calls here. This sample holds approximately 800,000 distinct CDR3 sequences; more than 55% were observed only once. The ten largest clones add up to 20% to 30% of the sample.

CDR1 and CDR2, looked up from the germline V gene, are LGHNA and YSLEER. V gives up 2 bases and J gives up 2 bases, and the segment between their germline ends measures 6 bases. Counted from cysteine to phenylalanine, this CDR3 has 13 amino acids. Left in the record is the CDR3 DNA by itself, 39 bases read in frame from the first base. About this clonotype itself: Its cognate antigen has yet to be identified. No base quality information exists; no much larger clone differs at one position.

This TCR derives from a man aged 35 to 55 in good health. The rearranged chain carries TRBV4-3 and TRBJ2-5; the D gene cannot be resolved reliably. Sequenced sample: blood. The DNA sequence follows: TGCGCCAGCAGCCAATACTATCAAGAGACCCAGTACTTC. Its translation is CASSQYYQETQYF.